The 32 T cell receptor beta chains given below trace back to one sample, sequenced in a study of PD-1 blockade in classical Hodgkin lymphoma. Using immunoSEQ multiplex PCR, the repertoire was profiled, and TCRdb retains in-frame clones only, with some absent. The sample yields about 21,000 clones, about 64% seen once. Each of the patients experienced relapse following autologous stem cell transplantation, and their brentuximab vedotin exposure differed. The sequencing here drew on peripheral blood mononuclear cells (PBMCs), taken at baseline. Receptor source: a human donor with classical Hodgkin lymphoma.

This chain joins TRBV6-6 and TRBJ1-2, with 9 bases that match TRBD1. Germline CDR1 is MNHNY and CDR2 is SVGAGI (reference sequence). The CDR3 contains 15 residues. V shed 0 bases and J 8 bases; nucleotides not matched to a gene: 7. The DNA for the CDR3 is TGTGCCAGCAGTTACTCGTCCGGACAGGGGTTAGGCTACACCTTC. It translates to CASSYSSGQGLGYTF.

V is TRBV4-3 and J is TRBJ2-6; D is unresolved. This CDR3 region has 15 residues. Germline V CDR1 and CDR2: LGHNA, YSLEER. Trimming removed 0 bases from V and 1 base from J, with 4 bases in between. CDR3 sequence (DNA): TGCGCCAGCAGCCAAGAGGGATCTGGGGCCAACGTCCTGACTTTC. Protein sequence: CASSQEGSGANVLTF.

The chain combines TRBV7-8 with TRBJ1-2; tentatively, D is TRBD1 (5 bases). V was pared by 4 bases and J by 6 bases, with 15 bases between. Germline CDR1 reads SGHVS; CDR2 reads FQNEAQ. The CDR3 has 14 residues. CDR3 region: CASSYIAGRHGYTF. DNA of the CDR3: TGTGCCAGCAGCTATATCGCAGGGCGACATGGCTACACCTTC.

The chain employs TRBV25-1 and TRBJ2-1; the match to TRBD2 covers 11 bases. Looked up from germline, CDR1 is MGHDK and CDR2 is SYGVNS. V was clipped by 6 bases and J by 3 bases; unmatched bases: 7. The CDR3 runs 16 residues. The chain's CDR3 is CASRAPGTSGYNEQFF. The CDR3 DNA reads TGTGCCAGCAGAGCACCCGGGACTAGCGGCTACAATGAGCAGTTCTTC.

This chain uses TRBV27 with TRBJ1-1; 9 bases match TRBD1. Germline CDR1 and CDR2: MNHEY and SMNVEV (reference sequence). With V trimmed by 2 bases and J by 5 bases, 9 bases remained unmatched. This CDR3 has 16 amino acids. The CDR3 region has the DNA TGTGCCAGCAGTTTAACACAGGGGGCCGTGCGGACTGAAGCTTTCTTT. It is translated as CASSLTQGAVRTEAFF.

This clone is deemed medium-sized. V and J are TRBV19 and TRBJ1-5; the D gene is possibly TRBD1 (5 bases). V lost 3 bases to trimming and J lost 0 bases, with 9 bases between them. The CDR3 runs 15 residues. Germline V gene data show CDR1 as LNHDA and CDR2 as SQIVND (reference sequence). The CDR3 region is CASSIRQNSNQPQHF. The CDR3, as DNA: TGTGCCAGTAGTATCCGACAGAATAGCAATCAGCCCCAGCATTTT.

The gene calls are TRBV6-4 and TRBJ1-6, with 8 bases fitting TRBD1. The CDR3 has 15 residues. V trimming: 6 bases; J trimming: 9 bases; junction bases outside the gene matches: 10. Germline V gene sequence: CDR1 MRHNA, CDR2 SNTAGT. Here the CDR3 reads CASSLSGQGASPLHF. In DNA, the CDR3 is TGTGCCAGCAGCTTATCTGGACAGGGCGCTTCACCCCTCCACTTT.

The chain recombines TRBV28 with TRBJ1-4, with 9 bases that match TRBD1. The germline gives CDR1 MDHEN, CDR2 SYDVKM. Trimming cost V 8 bases and J 6 bases; bases outside gene matches: 7. The CDR3 is made up of 14 amino acids. CDR3 sequence reads: CASGHRGLDEKLFF. In DNA form, the CDR3 reads TGTGCCAGCGGTCACAGGGGGCTTGATGAAAAACTGTTTTTT.

J is TRBJ2-7 and V is TRBV19, with 12 positions matching TRBD2. The germline V gene has CDR1 LNHDA and CDR2 SQIVND (reference sequence). This CDR3 is 15 amino acids long. Trimming cost V 7 bases and J 3 bases; bases outside gene matches: 7. CDR3 DNA sequence: TGTGCCAGTATGATGACTAGCGGGAGTTTCTACGAGCAGTACTTC. Its protein product is CASMMTSGSFYEQYF.

The table lists this clone with a count of one. The V and J genes are TRBV7-9 and TRBJ2-7, with D possibly TRBD1 on 5 matching bases. Trimming removed 4 bases at V and 0 bases at J, with 16 bases between. Germline loops: CDR1 SEHNR, CDR2 FQNEAQ (reference sequence). The CDR3 consists of 16 residues. The CDR3 spells CASSSVLGQGSYEQYF. The CDR3 coding sequence is TGTGCCAGCAGCTCCGTTTTGGGGCAGGGCTCCTACGAGCAGTACTTC.

The CDR3 DNA follows: TGTGCCAGCAGTGGTGGGGGGACAGGGGTTAATCAGCCCCAGCATTTT. This codes for CASSGGGTGVNQPQHF. The V and J genes are TRBV2 and TRBJ1-5; 10 positions agree with TRBD1. This CDR3 is built from 16 residues. V shed 4 bases and J 4 bases; nucleotides not matched to a gene: 7. The germline V gene has CDR1 SNHLY and CDR2 FYNNEI.

V is TRBV5-1 and J is TRBJ2-5; D is unresolved. Between the trimmed V and J ends, which lost 0 bases and 5 bases, there was a span of 11 bases. The CDR3 runs to 14 residues. In germline, CDR1 is SGHRS, CDR2 YFSETQ. The CDR3 reads CASSLAWVGETQYF. In DNA, the CDR3 is TGCGCCAGCAGCTTGGCTTGGGTGGGGGAGACCCAGTACTTC.

The CDR3 loop is CASTRSGVIQETQYF. Here the CDR3 DNA reads TGTGCCAGCACCAGGTCGGGGGTGATCCAAGAGACCCAGTACTTC. The chain carries TRBV19 and TRBJ2-5, with D maybe TRBD2 (6 bases). There are 15 residues in the CDR3. Germline V gene lookup returns CDR1 LNHDA and CDR2 SQIVND (reference sequence). V was cut by 9 bases and J by 1 base, with 18 bases left in between.

V gene TRBV30 combines with J gene TRBJ2-2; D not resolved. Germline CDR1 GTSNPN, CDR2 SVGIG (reference sequence). This CDR3 comprises 11 residues. V lost 4 bases and J lost 9, with 9 bases in between. CDR3 sequence: CAWTLRRELFF. CDR3 in DNA: TGTGCCTGGACACTGCGCCGGGAGCTGTTTTTT.

The chain combines TRBV6-5 with TRBJ1-2; D gene uncertain. Trimming cost V 0 bases and J 6 bases, with 17 bases left between them. This CDR3 spans 16 amino acids. The V gene's germline CDR1 is MNHEY and CDR2 SVGAGI. The CDR3 region has the DNA TGTGCCAGCAGTTACTCAACCATCCCGGGAGGAAATGGCTACACCTTC. It specifies CASSYSTIPGGNGYTF.

The chain uses TRBV2 and TRBJ1-6; D is possibly TRBD1 (5 bases). Trimming shortened V by 8 bases and J by 4 bases, and 12 bases separated the two germline ends. Germline V lookup: CDR1 SNHLY, CDR2 FYNNEI. The CDR3 extends over 14 amino acids. DNA for the CDR3: TGTGCCAGCGCCCGGGGGAGATATAATTCACCCCTCCACTTT. It specifies CASARGRYNSPLHF.

The chain is built from TRBV6-6 and TRBJ2-5, with D unresolved. CDR3 size: 12 residues. Germline V gene lookup returns CDR1 MNHNY and CDR2 SVGAGI (reference sequence). The V end was cut by 1 base, the J end by 4 bases, with 4 bases between. The CDR3 region is CASSYLRETQYF. For the CDR3, the DNA is TGTGCCAGCAGTTACTTGCGAGAGACCCAGTACTTC.

The V and J genes are TRBV30 and TRBJ1-1, with D perhaps TRBD1 (5 bases). The CDR3 length is 13 residues. V was clipped by 8 bases and J by 3 bases, with 16 bases between them. From germline, CDR1 is GTSNPN and CDR2 SVGIG (reference sequence). The CDR3 DNA sequence: TGTGCCACCCTATCCGGGGGATACACTGAAGCTTTCTTT. Residues: CATLSGGYTEAFF.

V gene TRBV5-1 combines with J gene TRBJ2-7, with D possibly TRBD1 on 6 matching bases. The germline gives CDR1 SGHRS, CDR2 YFSETQ. CDR3 length equals 13 residues. V was trimmed by 4 bases and J by 2 bases, leaving 10 bases between them. CDR3 in amino acids: CASSGGQTYEQYF. CDR3 coding DNA: TGCGCCAGCAGCGGAGGACAGACCTACGAGCAGTACTTC.

The chain has TRBV5-1 and TRBJ1-6; D call uncertain. Trimming pared 0 bases from V and 9 bases from J, leaving 13 bases between. Germline V gives CDR1 SGHRS, CDR2 YFSETQ. The CDR3 length is 15 residues. CDR3 DNA sequence: TGCGCCAGCAGCTTGGGATCCAGTTCGGGTTCACCCCTCCACTTT. It is translated as CASSLGSSSGSPLHF.

In its sample, this clone was seen a few times. The chain couples TRBV9 to TRBJ2-7, with TRBD2 identical over 8 bases. This CDR3 contains 16 residues. Germline values: CDR1 SGDLS, CDR2 YYNGEE. After removal of 2 bases from V and 6 bases from J, the junction contained 13 bases not matched to a gene. The DNA of the CDR3 is TGTGCCAGCAGCGTGTCGCGGGAGGCTGTCCTGGGCGAGCAGTACTTC. Protein sequence: CASSVSREAVLGEQYF.

By its share, this clone is medium-sized. In DNA form, the CDR3 reads TGCGCCAGCAGCTTGGATCCGGGAGTAGCCGGGGAGCTGTTTTTT. This sequence encodes CASSLDPGVAGELFF. This chain joins TRBV5-1 and TRBJ2-2, with D perhaps TRBD2 (6 bases). The CDR3 sequence is 15 residues long. The V gene's germline CDR1 is SGHRS and CDR2 YFSETQ. Trimming stripped 0 bases from V and 6 bases from J, with 12 bases between.

The gene calls are TRBV6-5 and TRBJ1-2; TRBD1 might be the D (5 bases). The germline gives CDR1 MNHEY, CDR2 SVGAGI. The V and J ends lost 0 bases and 8 bases respectively, with 13 bases between them. The CDR3 is 14 amino acids. CDR3 residues: CASSYSAGTLGYTF. Written as DNA, the CDR3 is TGTGCCAGCAGTTACTCAGCGGGGACGCTCGGCTACACCTTC.

The V and J genes are TRBV6-5 and TRBJ1-2; no firm D call. CDR1 and CDR2 from the germline V gene are MNHEY and SVGAGI. Trimming removed 2 bases from V and 5 bases from J, with 12 bases in between. There are 14 residues in the CDR3. The CDR3 bases are TGTGCCAGCAGTTACGGTAGGGAAGGATATGGCTACACCTTC. Its protein product is CASSYGREGYGYTF.

V usage is TRBV7-2 and J usage is TRBJ2-1, with 7 bases identical to TRBD1. The CDR3 has 11 residues. Germline CDR1 SGHTA, CDR2 FQGNSA. J gave up 10 bases and V 5 bases, and 2 bases lay outside the gene matches. Here the CDR3 DNA reads TGTGCCAGCAGCCCGGACAGGGAGCAGTTCTTC. As protein: CASSPDREQFF.

V is TRBV5-8 and J is TRBJ1-4; the match to TRBD1 covers 8 bases. The germline V gene has CDR1 SGHTS and CDR2 YDEGEE. Losses at the gene ends were 4 bases for V and 0 bases for J; bases not matched to a gene: 5. The CDR3 runs 16 residues. CDR3 protein: CASSPGQGATNEKLFF. The CDR3 DNA follows: TGTGCCAGCAGCCCTGGACAGGGTGCAACTAATGAAAAACTGTTTTTT.

As for this clone: The sample contains more than one DNA sequence encoding this CDR3. The rearrangement uses TRBV4-3 and TRBJ2-7; 10 bases fit TRBD1. Losses at the gene ends were 3 bases for V and 4 bases for J; bases not matched to a gene: 0. The CDR3 length is 13 residues. Germline assignment: CDR1 LGHNA and CDR2 YSLEER. The CDR3 region is CASSQDRGYEQYF. CDR3 nucleotides: TGCGCCAGCAGCCAGGACAGGGGGTACGAGCAGTACTTC.

This CDR3 is CASSWDRSSYEQYF. The DNA for the CDR3 is TGTGCCAGCAGCTGGGACAGGTCCTCCTACGAGCAGTACTTC. The chain employs TRBV5-6 and TRBJ2-7, with 8 positions matching TRBD1. CDR1 is SGHDT, CDR2 YYEEEE, per germline. This CDR3 spans 14 amino acids. J was trimmed by 0 bases and V by 3 bases; bases with no gene match: 2.

The gene calls are TRBV6-5 and TRBJ1-2, with TRBD1 as a possible D gene (5 bases). Germline CDR1 reads MNHEY; CDR2 reads SVGAGI. CDR3 length: 13 amino acids. The V end was cut by 0 bases, the J end by 8 bases, with 10 bases between. CDR3 nucleotides: TGTGCCAGCAGTTACTCGGGACGAAGAGGCTACACCTTC. Its translation: CASSYSGRRGYTF.

This chain links TRBV28 with TRBJ2-7, with TRBD2 matching over 7 bases. In germline, CDR1 is MDHEN, CDR2 SYDVKM. V shed 6 bases and J 0 bases; nucleotides not matched to a gene: 5. The CDR3 sequence is 14 residues long. DNA of the CDR3: TGTGCCAGCAGCCTGAGCGGGATCTCCTACGAGCAGTACTTC. It translates to CASSLSGISYEQYF.

This sequence joins TRBV9 and TRBJ1-4; D unclear. The CDR3 loop spans 14 amino acids. Deletions cut 0 bases from V and 2 bases from J, with 5 bases between. Per germline, CDR1 SGDLS and CDR2 YYNGEE. CDR3 loop: CASSVAATNEKLFF. The CDR3 nucleotides are TGTGCCAGCAGCGTAGCGGCGACTAATGAAAAACTGTTTTTT.

This clone was counted once. The chain has TRBV19 and TRBJ2-1; 8 bases fit TRBD2. The CDR3 has 15 residues. The germline gives CDR1 LNHDA, CDR2 SQIVND (reference sequence). V gave up 1 base and J gave up 4 bases; unmatched junction bases: 3. CDR3 residues: CASSIGGGKYNEQFF. For the CDR3, the DNA is TGTGCCAGTAGTATAGGCGGGGGGAAGTACAATGAGCAGTTCTTC.